The T cell receptor (beta chain) described here comes from a study of OX40 agonist ivuxolimab in advanced cancers. On the study more broadly: Patients enrolled in dose escalation were diagnosed with hepatocellular carcinoma, melanoma, renal cell or head and neck cancer. Study-level results: Fewer expanded clones were found on average in CD4+ than in CD8+ T cells. Clonal expansion from baseline to week 6 occurred in both CD4+ and CD8+ T cells. People who partly responded at 0.1-3.0 mg/kg had some of the least clonal expansion seen.

A remark on this clone: No antigen is known for it.

Profiled with immunoSEQ multiplex PCR; TCRdb holds only in-frame clones, not every one. The sample includes tens of thousands of clones, about 88% seen only once; the top ten take more than 10%. The sequence derives from an adult with an advanced solid tumor such as melanoma, head and neck, liver or kidney cancer. Sequenced here: CD4+ or CD8+ T cells sorted from blood, sampled in a trial of the OX40 agonist ivuxolimab.

The CDR3 DNA reads TGCAGCGTTGAAATGACAGGCCCTAATGAGCAGTTCTTC. Protein sequence: CSVEMTGPNEQFF. The chain links TRBV29-1 to TRBJ2-1; D is perhaps TRBD1 (6 bases). CDR3 length: 13 amino acids. CDR1 is SQVTM and CDR2 is ANQGSEA in the germline V gene. Trimming stripped 2 bases from V and 7 bases from J, with 12 bases between.